These 27 T cell receptor beta chains were sequenced from one sample in a study of cytomegalovirus exposure and HLA in healthy donors. PCR was performed using 60 Vbeta and 13 Jbeta primers. Clones were read by immunoSEQ multiplex PCR, and TCRdb kept only the in-frame ones, dropping some. The sample lists 150,000 to 200,000 clones; around 77% were seen once. The sequenced sample was PBMCs. These receptors were obtained from a man in his fifties or sixties in good health and CMV-seropositive.

The chain links TRBV4-3 to TRBJ2-1; D uncertain. The length of the CDR3 is 12 residues. Per germline, CDR1 LGHNA and CDR2 YSLEER. The V and J ends lost 0 bases and 10 bases respectively, with 7 bases between them. Here the CDR3 reads CASSQEAGEQFF. The CDR3 region has the DNA TGCGCCAGCAGCCAAGAGGCAGGAGAGCAGTTCTTC.

The rearrangement links TRBV7-9 to TRBJ2-7; possible D gene TRBD2, 6 bases. V was shortened by 3 bases and J by 2 bases, with 26 bases between the two germline ends. The length of the CDR3 is 19 residues. CDR1 is SEHNR and CDR2 is FQNEAQ in the germline V gene (reference sequence). The CDR3 nucleotides are TGTGCCAGCAGCTTCCCGAACCCCACGGGAGAGGACATAGCCTACGAGCAGTACTTC. Its protein is CASSFPNPTGEDIAYEQYF.

This chain connects TRBV7-9 to TRBJ2-1, with D perhaps matching TRBD2 (6 bases). V lost 10 bases, J lost 0 bases, and 16 bases lay in between. The CDR3 is made up of 15 amino acids. Germline values: CDR1 SEHNR, CDR2 FQNEAQ (reference sequence). DNA for the CDR3: TGTGCCACCGCGGCCCGCGGGGCCTCCTACAATGAGCAGTTCTTC. Translation: CATAARGASYNEQFF.

V gene TRBV9 combines with J gene TRBJ2-5, with D tentatively TRBD2 (6 bases). Germline V lookup: CDR1 SGDLS, CDR2 YYNGEE. Trimming left V 0 bases short and J 2 bases short, with 17 bases between. This CDR3 is built from 17 residues. CDR3 sequence: CASSVASWAGGQETQYF. As DNA, the CDR3 is TGTGCCAGCAGCGTAGCTTCCTGGGCTGGGGGGCAAGAGACCCAGTACTTC.

The chain is built from TRBV9 and TRBJ2-3; 7 nucleotides agree with TRBD1. CDR1 and CDR2 from the germline V gene are SGDLS and YYNGEE. The CDR3 sequence is 19 residues long. Trimming cost V 3 bases and J 4 bases; bases outside gene matches: 20. Here the CDR3 reads CASSAQLTTGRRRPDTQYF. The CDR3 region has the DNA TGTGCCAGCAGCGCCCAATTAACGACAGGGAGAAGACGGCCAGATACGCAGTATTTT. The whole variable domain, filled in from reference TRBV9 and TRBJ2-3, reads DSGVTQTPKHLITATGQRVTLRCSPRSGDLSVYWYQQSLDQGLQFLIQYYNGEERAKGNILERFSAQQFPDLHSELNLSSLELGDSALYFCASSAQLTTGRRRPDTQYFGPGTRLTVL.

This clone was counted between two and nine times. The V gene is TRBV28, the J gene TRBJ2-3; possible D gene TRBD1, 6 bases. The V end was cut by 6 bases, the J end by 0 bases, with 10 bases between. CDR3 length: 14 amino acids. Per the germline V gene, CDR1 is MDHEN and CDR2 is SYDVKM. The CDR3 bases are TGTGCCAGCAGCCCTGGGACAAGCACAGATACGCAGTATTTT. Amino acid sequence: CASSPGTSTDTQYF.

This chain's CDR3 is CASNLQGAGAGELFF. The CDR3 DNA reads TGTGCCAGCAATCTACAGGGGGCTGGCGCCGGGGAGCTGTTTTTT. The chain has TRBV28 and TRBJ2-2, with 9 positions matching TRBD1. CDR3 length: 15 residues. V shed 7 bases, J shed 6 bases, and the junction held 9 bases outside the gene matches. The V gene's germline CDR1 is MDHEN and CDR2 SYDVKM. The full variable domain, in which reference TRBV28 and TRBJ2-2 provide the parts outside the CDR3, is DVKVTQSSRYLVKRTGEKVFLECVQDMDHENMFWYRQDPGLGLRLIYFSYDVKMKEKGDIPEGYSVSREKKERFSLILESASTNQTSMYLCASNLQGAGAGELFFGEGSRLTVL.

This sequence joins TRBV27 and TRBJ2-1; TRBD1 aligns across 8 bases. From germline, CDR1 is MNHEY and CDR2 SMNVEV (reference sequence). CDR3 length equals 15 residues. The V segment lost 5 bases and the J segment 7 bases; nucleotides outside the gene matches: 10. The chain's CDR3 is CASSGSSGGRNEQFF. Written as DNA, the CDR3 is TGTGCCAGCAGTGGGAGCTCAGGGGGCCGGAATGAGCAGTTCTTC.

The chain links TRBV30 to TRBJ1-5; 7 bases are shared with TRBD1. Germline V gene lookup returns CDR1 GTSNPN and CDR2 SVGIG (reference sequence). The CDR3 contains 14 residues. The ends lost 5 bases at V and 2 bases at J; junction bases unmatched: 6. The CDR3 protein is CAWDQGDGNQPQHF. CDR3 in DNA: TGTGCCTGGGACCAGGGGGATGGCAATCAGCCCCAGCATTTT.

The genes are TRBV5-1 and TRBJ2-3; D possibly corresponds to TRBD2 (6 bases). V lost 1 base, J lost 0 bases, and 12 bases lay in between. CDR3 length: 16 amino acids. The V gene's germline CDR1 is SGHRS and CDR2 YFSETQ. This CDR3 is CASSLLGGKSTDTQYF. CDR3 sequence (DNA): TGCGCCAGCAGCTTGTTAGGCGGGAAGAGCACAGATACGCAGTATTTT.

This sequence joins TRBV2 and TRBJ2-2; 13 bases match TRBD2. J lost 8 bases, V lost 6 bases, and 6 bases had no gene match. Germline loops: CDR1 SNHLY, CDR2 FYNNEI. CDR3 length equals 15 residues. DNA of the CDR3: TGTGCCAGCAGCCAACTAGCGGGGGGGCCTGGGGAGCTGTTTTTT. The encoded protein is CASSQLAGGPGELFF.

In DNA, the CDR3 is TGTGCCACTCGGGTGGACAGGGGACGGTCACCCCTCCACTTT. This translates into CATRVDRGRSPLHF. The V gene is TRBV6-1, the J gene TRBJ1-6, with TRBD1 matching over 9 bases. The CDR3 length is 14 residues. Germline CDR1 and CDR2: MNHNS and SASEGT. V shed 10 bases and J 10 bases; nucleotides not matched to a gene: 11.

The chain carries TRBV29-1 and TRBJ1-2, with a possible D match to TRBD1 (5 bases). Germline CDR1 reads SQVTM; CDR2 reads ANQGSEA. V was trimmed by 4 bases and J by 7 bases, leaving 13 bases between them. The CDR3 covers 12 residues. CDR3 amino acids: CSVVGGLSGYTF. In DNA form, the CDR3 reads TGCAGCGTTGTGGGGGGACTGAGTGGCTACACCTTC.

The chain has TRBV6-4 and TRBJ2-1, with 10 bases lining up with TRBD2. The CDR3 runs to 15 residues. V dropped 5 bases and J dropped 7; count of bases not matched to a gene: 8. Germline V gives CDR1 MRHNA, CDR2 SNTAGT. In DNA form, the CDR3 reads TGTGCCAGCAGTCTAAGCGGGGGGGCCAAAAATGAGCAGTTCTTC. This gives the protein CASSLSGGAKNEQFF.

This chain joins TRBV6-1 and TRBJ1-5; 9 bases align to TRBD1. V shed 0 bases and J 4 bases; nucleotides not matched to a gene: 7. Germline CDR1 is MNHNS and CDR2 is SASEGT. The CDR3 totals 17 residues. This CDR3 is CASSEALGTGRNQPQHF. The CDR3, as DNA: TGTGCCAGCAGTGAAGCTCTAGGGACAGGGCGAAATCAGCCCCAGCATTTT.

This chain joins TRBV9 and TRBJ2-2; TRBD1 aligns across 9 bases. V dropped 0 bases and J dropped 5; count of bases not matched to a gene: 2. CDR1 is SGDLS, CDR2 YYNGEE, per germline. This CDR3 contains 15 residues. The CDR3 here is CASSVAQGATGELFF. In nucleotides, the CDR3 is TGTGCCAGCAGCGTAGCACAGGGGGCTACCGGGGAGCTGTTTTTT.

The gene calls are TRBV6-5 and TRBJ1-4, with 8 bases that match TRBD1. Germline CDR1 MNHEY, CDR2 SVGAGI. V lost 6 bases to trimming and J lost 4 bases; unmatched junction nucleotides: 4. The CDR3 covers 14 residues. The CDR3 reads CASRPTGDNEKLFF. CDR3 DNA sequence: TGTGCCAGCAGGCCGACAGGGGATAATGAAAAACTGTTTTTT.

A remark on this clone: The same CDR3 is also encoded by other DNA sequences in this sample. The rearrangement uses TRBV27 and TRBJ2-7; TRBD1 agrees at 8 bases. CDR1 and CDR2 (germline): MNHEY, SMNVEV (reference sequence). The CDR3 is 14 residues long. Trimming cost V 2 bases and J 4 bases; bases outside gene matches: 4. In nucleotides, the CDR3 is TGTGCCAGCAGTTTAGGGCAGGGGGCTTACGAGCAGTACTTC. The encoded protein is CASSLGQGAYEQYF.

The J gene is TRBJ2-1, the V gene TRBV10-1; the D gene is possibly TRBD2 (5 bases). V lost 0 bases and J lost 0, with 9 bases in between. The CDR3 contains 16 residues. CDR1 WNHNN and CDR2 SYGVQD come from the germline V gene (reference sequence). The CDR3 reads CASSESIASSYNEQFF. The DNA of the CDR3 is TGCGCCAGCAGTGAGTCTATAGCGAGCTCCTACAATGAGCAGTTCTTC.

V usage is TRBV6-4 and J usage is TRBJ1-6; 7 bases agree with TRBD1. With V trimmed by 5 bases and J by 9 bases, 10 bases remained unmatched. Germline V gene sequence: CDR1 MRHNA, CDR2 SNTAGT. The CDR3 contains 15 residues. Here the CDR3 DNA reads TGTGCCAGCAGTCCACAACCGGGACAGAGTTCACCCCTCCACTTT. Its translation is CASSPQPGQSSPLHF.

The rearrangement links TRBV29-1 to TRBJ1-3, with D hard to call. CDR3 length equals 11 residues. Germline loops: CDR1 SQVTM, CDR2 ANQGSEA. Trimming left V 7 bases short and J 5 bases short, with 9 bases between. The CDR3 DNA sequence: TGCAGCGGCGGGAGTCGAAACACCATATATTTT. It codes for CSGGSRNTIYF.

The chain employs TRBV6-6 and TRBJ2-7; 8 bases are a match to TRBD2. Germline trimming cut 6 bases from V and 5 bases from J; bases unmatched to any gene: 15. Germline assignment: CDR1 MNHNY and CDR2 SVGAGI (reference sequence). The CDR3 runs to 16 residues. The chain's CDR3 is CASSPRTSSRVDEQYF. The CDR3 coding sequence is TGTGCCAGCAGCCCTAGGACTAGCTCAAGGGTAGACGAGCAGTACTTC.

V gene TRBV4-3 combines with J gene TRBJ2-4; D is undetermined. CDR1 LGHNA and CDR2 YSLEER come from the germline V gene. Trimming removed 0 bases from V and 8 bases from J, with 14 bases in between. The CDR3 runs 15 residues. The chain's CDR3 is CASSQDLGRMDIQYF. The CDR3, as DNA: TGCGCCAGCAGCCAAGATCTCGGCAGGATGGACATTCAGTACTTC.

This clone has just a few counts. V gene TRBV7-2 combines with J gene TRBJ1-6, with D perhaps matching TRBD1 (6 bases). The V end lost 5 bases, the J end lost 9 bases, and 17 bases lay between the germline ends. The length of the CDR3 is 15 residues. Germline CDR1 SGHTA, CDR2 FQGNSA. CDR3 bases: TGTGCCAGCAGCCCCCCAACAGGGTTCGCTTCACCCCTCCACTTT. As protein: CASSPPTGFASPLHF.

The CDR3 sequence: CSVVGQGKLKEQYF. CDR3 in DNA: TGCAGCGTGGTGGGACAGGGGAAGTTAAAAGAGCAGTACTTC. The rearrangement links TRBV29-1 to TRBJ2-5, with 10 positions matching TRBD1. Germline values: CDR1 SQVTM, CDR2 ANQGSEA. The CDR3 extends over 14 amino acids. The trim removed 6 bases at V and 11 bases at J, leaving 15 bases unmatched.

The chain combines TRBV11-3 with TRBJ2-7, with 7 bases matching TRBD2. Germline trimming cut 4 bases from V and 6 bases from J; bases unmatched to any gene: 9. Germline V gives CDR1 SGHNT, CDR2 YENEEA. The CDR3 consists of 14 residues. The CDR3 DNA is TGTGCCAGCAGCTCGGGGGGTTTTCCCGTCGAGCAGTACTTC. Residues: CASSSGGFPVEQYF. The full variable domain, completed using reference TRBV11-3 and TRBJ2-7, is EAGVVQSPRYKIIEKKQPVAFWCNPISGHNTLYWYLQNLGQGPELLIRYENEEAVDDSQLPKDRFSAERLKGVDSTLKIQPAELGDSAVYLCASSSGGFPVEQYFGPGTRLTVT.

The rearrangement uses TRBV12-5 and TRBJ1-2, with D unresolved. The germline V gene encodes CDR1 LGHNT and CDR2 FRNRAP. The CDR3 runs 15 residues. The V and J ends lost 3 bases and 4 bases respectively, with 15 bases between them. CDR3 coding DNA: TGTGCTAGTGGTTTTTCCGGCGGCGGTCTCTATGGCTACACCTTC. This sequence encodes CASGFSGGGLYGYTF. The full variable domain, completed using reference TRBV12-5 and TRBJ1-2, is DARVTQTPRHKVTEMGQEVTMRCQPILGHNTVFWYRQTMMQGLELLAYFRNRAPLDDSGMPKDRFSAEMPDATLATLKIQPSEPRDSAVYFCASGFSGGGLYGYTFGSGTRLTVV.